This T cell receptor beta chain was found in a study of T cell responses to AZD1222 COVID-19 vaccine. Study-level findings and limits: There were mostly white British donors and more females than males, and clonal diversity was possibly underestimated. Just five to seven people given AZD1222 tested seropositive at baseline.

Repertoires were generated with immunoSEQ multiplex PCR, while TCRdb's copy carries only in-frame clones and drops some. Of under 120,000 clones listed, roughly 90% are singletons. CDR3 size: 14 residues. V was clipped by 3 bases and J by 8 bases, with 16 bases between them. Germline CDR1 reads SGHTA; CDR2 reads FQGNSA. A remark on this clone: The target antigen is unknown.

Sequenced material: peripheral blood, taken on day 0 of AZD1222 vaccination. This chain uses TRBV7-2 with TRBJ1-2; perhaps TRBD1 as D (5 bases). The sequence was obtained from an adult in good health. CDR3 protein: CASSFDRDQRGYTF. CDR3 DNA: TGTGCCAGCAGCTTCGACAGAGATCAACGGGGCTACACCTTC.